This T cell receptor (beta chain) was recorded in a study of cytomegalovirus exposure and HLA in healthy donors. About the research overall: A prior study identified 90 million to 120 million unique TCR beta sequences from about 179 million T cells.

Study observations and caveats: Most subjects had HLA-A and HLA-B alleles reportedly predicted accurately by TCR beta sequences. Highly shared variants forming one cluster were likely a sequencing artifact. A later analysis, which compared TCR beta chains of equal frequency, found the HLA-associated ones more clonally expanded.

On this clone itself: Its specificity is not known.

In the PCR, 60 Vbeta and 13 Jbeta primers were used. Produced via immunoSEQ multiplex PCR; TCRdb's table is partial and in-frame only. The table has some 170,000 clones, around 80% seen once. The length of the CDR3 is 15 residues. Trimming at V came to 0 bases and at J to 5 bases, leaving 5 bases not matched to a gene. Germline V lookup: CDR1 ENHRY, CDR2 SYGVKD. The specimen was PBMCs. This rearrangement joins TRBV10-3 to TRBJ1-2; 8 positions match TRBD1. This clonotype was sampled from a woman aged 30 to 39 in good health and CMV-seronegative. CDR3 loop: CAISESGQVDYGYTF. CDR3 nucleotide sequence: TGTGCCATCAGTGAGTCGGGACAGGTCGATTATGGCTACACCTTC.